These T cell receptor beta chains were read from a single sample in a study of CD8+CD57+ T cells in acquired aplastic anemia. TCRdb re-called the reads with MiXCR, one entry per CDR3 protein. The table records 200,000 to 300,000 distinct CDR3 sequences, approximately 82% of them present only once. Sequenced: sorted CD4+, CD8+, or CD8+CD57+ T cells (not recorded which) from PBMCs. The receptor set was obtained from a human donor with aplastic anemia. Both conserved end residues are part of each CDR3. D genes are given only for firm matches. Clone size is not always given. Where it is, it says once, few, many or a class for expanded clones.

V	size	length	D	J	CDR3	DNA
TRBV19	-	17	-	TRBJ1-4	CASSIPYGEGGDEQFFF	TGTGCCAGTAGTATTCCCTACGGAGAGGGAGGGGATGAGCAGTTCTTTTTT
TRBV15	-	14	-	TRBJ2-1	CATSRGSEQEKQFF	TGTGCCACCAGCAGAGGCAGCGAGCAAGAGAAGCAGTTCTTC
TRBV5-1	-	12	-	TRBJ2-7	CASRAESYEQYF	TGCGCCAGCAGGGCGGAATCCTACGAGCAGTACTTC
TRBV7-8	-	14	-	TRBJ1-6	CASSFHPDKTALSF	TGTGCCAGCAGCTTTCATCCAGACAAGACAGCCCTTTCCTTT
TRBV10-2	few	14	TRBD1	TRBJ1-6	CASRKGTENSPLHF	TGCGCCAGCAGAAAGGGGACAGAGAATTCACCCCTCCACTTT
TRBV9	-	14	-	TRBJ2-1	CASSHPPEWNSEFF	TGTGCCAGCAGCCACCCCCCCGAATGGAATAGCGAGTTCTTC
TRBV10-2	-	17	TRBD2	TRBJ2-5	CASSENVAGGGQETQYF	TGCGCCAGCAGTGAGAATGTAGCGGGGGGCGGGCAAGAGACCCAGTACTTC
TRBV25-1	-	15	-	TRBJ1-1	CASSESAGMNTKAFF	TGTGCCAGCAGTGAATCCGCAGGCATGAACACTAAAGCTTTCTTT
TRBV2	-	13	TRBD2	TRBJ2-1	CASGTGGGDTQYF	TGTGCCAGCGGGACTGGGGGGGGGGATACGCAGTATTTC
TRBV11-1	-	13	-	TRBJ2-7	CASSLAARDEQYF	TGTGCCAGCAGTTTAGCCGCTAGAGACGAGCAGTACTTC
TRBV7-9	-	12	TRBD2	TRBJ2-1	CASSFAGGMMLF	TGTGCCAGCAGCTTTGCGGGGGGTATGATGCTCTTC
TRBV11-1	-	14	TRBD1	TRBJ2-3	CAGQGARETDTQYF	TGTGCCGGACAGGGGGCTAGGGAGACCGATACGCAGTATTTT
TRBV7-9	-	16	TRBD1	TRBJ1-6	CASSNTQGGYSADLHF	TGTGCCAGCAGCAACACACAGGGGGGGTATAGCGCTGACCTCCACTTT
TRBV9	-	16	-	TRBJ2-1	CASSVVEGASAGEQFF	TGTGCCAGCAGCGTAGTGGAGGGGGCTAGCGCCGGGGAGCAGTTCTTC
TRBV7-9	-	17	-	TRBJ2-1	CASSLLGVYGYTFEQFF	-
TRBV5-5	-	15	-	TRBJ1-6	CASSLGGQGGSPLHF	TGTGCCAGCAGCTTGGGAGGGCAGGGCGGTTCACCCCTCCACTTT
TRBV19	-	14	TRBD2	TRBJ2-3	CASSLAGGSYNEYF	TGTGCCAGCAGCTTAGCGGGAGGTTCCTATAATGAGTATTTT
TRBV12-5	once	17	-	TRBJ2-3	CASGGGQLDPSTDTQYF	TGTGCTAGCGGAGGAGGACAGTTAGACCCTAGCACAGATACGCAGTATTTT
TRBV20-1	-	17	TRBD1	TRBJ1-1	CSARDGDRDQVNTEAFF	TGCAGTGCTAGAGACGGGGACAGGGACCAGGTTAACACTGAAGCTTTCTTT
TRBV5-6	-	16	TRBD2	TRBJ2-5	CASSLAERLASETQYF	TGTGCCAGCAGCTTGGCGGAGAGACTAGCTTCAGAGACCCAGTACTTC
TRBV9	-	14	-	TRBJ2-3	CASSLATSGDTQYF	TGTGCCAGCAGCTTAGCGACAAGCGGCGATACGCAGTATTTT
TRBV5-4	-	15	-	TRBJ2-7	CASSFHPGLPHEQYF	TGTGCCAGCAGCTTTCATCCAGGCCTGCCCCACGAGCAGTACTTC
TRBV5-1	-	14	-	TRBJ2-3	CASSVVGGSDTQYF	TGTGCCAGCAGCGTAGTTGGAGGGTCGGATACGCAGTATTTT
TRBV11-3	-	15	-	TRBJ1-2	CASSVELTAKDGYTF	TGTGCCAGCAGCGTAGAACTGACAGCGAAGGATGGCTACACCTTC
TRBV9	-	15	-	TRBJ1-1	CASGGDGNIQYLAFF	TGTGCCAGCGGAGGAGATGGGAACATTCAGTACTTAGCTTTCTTT
TRBV7-9	medium-sized	14	TRBD1	TRBJ1-6	CASRTDRGNSPLHF	TGTGCCAGCAGGACCGACAGGGGGAATTCACCCCTCCACTTT
TRBV7-6	-	15	TRBD2	TRBJ2-2	CASSSVAGNTGVLFF	TGTGCCAGCAGCTCGGTAGCGGGTAACACCGGCGTCCTGTTTTTT
TRBV7-2	-	14	-	TRBJ2-7	CASSLGGSHYEQYF	TGTGCCAGCAGCTTAGGCGGCAGCCACTACGAGCAGTACTTC
TRBV29-1	many	12	-	TRBJ1-1	CSVPGQNTEAFF	TGCAGCGTTCCGGGACAGAACACTGAAGCTTTCTTT
TRBV7-9	-	14	TRBD2	TRBJ2-3	CASSLAGSGGSEDF	TGTGCCAGCAGCTTAGCAGGAAGCGGGGGGAGCGAGGATTTT